The clone carrying this TCR beta chain has just a few counts. Its antigen is currently unknown. These data belong to a study of CD8 T cells in ankylosing spondylitis. The study, taken as a whole, reports: What seemed typical of ankylosing spondylitis blood was a TCR beta motif built from about 8 highly homologous variants.

Trimming left V 5 bases short and J 5 bases short, with 15 bases between. The CDR3 covers 14 residues. From germline, CDR1 is SEHNR and CDR2 FQNEAQ (reference sequence). TCRdb re-derived calls from the 5' RACE reads in MiXCR, one entry per CDR3 protein. The sample holds about 840,000 distinct CDR3 sequences, about 10% seen once. This sequence joins TRBV7-9 and TRBJ1-1; a weak D match, TRBD1 (5 bases). The sample taken for sequencing was blood, either unsorted or a sorted T cell fraction (not recorded which). This receptor was identified in a male donor with ankylosing spondylitis. The CDR3 coding sequence is TGTGCCAGCAGCGTCAGGGATAAGAAGACTGAAGCTTTCTTT. It yields the protein CASSVRDKKTEAFF.